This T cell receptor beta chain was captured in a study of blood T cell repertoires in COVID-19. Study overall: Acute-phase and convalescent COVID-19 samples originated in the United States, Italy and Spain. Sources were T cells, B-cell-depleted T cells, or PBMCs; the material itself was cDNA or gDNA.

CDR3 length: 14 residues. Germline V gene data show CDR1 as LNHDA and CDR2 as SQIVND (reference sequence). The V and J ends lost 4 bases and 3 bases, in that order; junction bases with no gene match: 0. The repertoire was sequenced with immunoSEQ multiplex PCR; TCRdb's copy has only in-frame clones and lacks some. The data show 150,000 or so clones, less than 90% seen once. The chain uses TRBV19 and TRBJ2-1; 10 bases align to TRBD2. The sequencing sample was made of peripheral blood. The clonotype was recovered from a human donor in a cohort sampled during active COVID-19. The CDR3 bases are TGTGCCAGTAGTACTAGCGGGGGCTACAATGAGCAGTTCTTC. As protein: CASSTSGGYNEQFF.